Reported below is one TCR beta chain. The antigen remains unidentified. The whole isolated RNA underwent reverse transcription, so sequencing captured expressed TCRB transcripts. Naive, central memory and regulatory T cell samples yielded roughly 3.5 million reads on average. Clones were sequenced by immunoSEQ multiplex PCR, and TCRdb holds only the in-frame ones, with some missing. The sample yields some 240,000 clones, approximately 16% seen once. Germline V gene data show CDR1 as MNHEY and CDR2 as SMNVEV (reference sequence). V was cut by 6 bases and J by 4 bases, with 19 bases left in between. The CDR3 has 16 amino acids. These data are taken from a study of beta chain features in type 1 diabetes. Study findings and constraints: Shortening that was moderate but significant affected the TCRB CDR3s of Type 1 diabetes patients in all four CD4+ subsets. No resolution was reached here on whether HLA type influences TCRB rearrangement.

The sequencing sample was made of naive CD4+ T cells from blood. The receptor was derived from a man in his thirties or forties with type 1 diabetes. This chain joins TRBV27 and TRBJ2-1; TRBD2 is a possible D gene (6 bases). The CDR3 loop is CASRTGGRGNYNEQFF. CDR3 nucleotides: TGTGCCAGCAGAACTGGGGGGAGAGGGAATTACAATGAGCAGTTCTTC.